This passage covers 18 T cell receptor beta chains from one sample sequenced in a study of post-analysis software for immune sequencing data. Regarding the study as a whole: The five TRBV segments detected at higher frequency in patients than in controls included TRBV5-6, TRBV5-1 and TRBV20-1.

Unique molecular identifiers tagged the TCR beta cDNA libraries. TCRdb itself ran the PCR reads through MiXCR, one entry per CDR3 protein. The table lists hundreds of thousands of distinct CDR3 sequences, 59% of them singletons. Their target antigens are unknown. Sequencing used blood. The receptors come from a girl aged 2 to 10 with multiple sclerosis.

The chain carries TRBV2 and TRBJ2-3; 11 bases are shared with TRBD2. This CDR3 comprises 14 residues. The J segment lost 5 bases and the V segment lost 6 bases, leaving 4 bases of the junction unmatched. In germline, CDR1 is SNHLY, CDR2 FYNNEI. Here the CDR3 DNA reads TGTGCCAGCAGAAAACTAGCGGGAGAAGATACGCAGTATTTT. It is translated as CASRKLAGEDTQYF.

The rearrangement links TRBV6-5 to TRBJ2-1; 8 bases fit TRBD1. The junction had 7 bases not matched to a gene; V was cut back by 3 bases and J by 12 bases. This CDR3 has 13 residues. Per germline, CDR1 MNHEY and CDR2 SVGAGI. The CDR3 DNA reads TGTGCCAGCAGTTATCCACAGGGGGATGTGCAGTTCTTC. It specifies CASSYPQGDVQFF.

The CDR3 coding sequence is TGTGCCAGCAGCCCGCGGGACAGTCAAGGAAAAGAGACCCAGTACTTC. Protein: CASSPRDSQGKETQYF. The genes are TRBV7-2 and TRBJ2-7; TRBD1 might be the D (7 bases). The J call may not be correct, given that the DNA end is closer to TRBJ2-5. The CDR3 is 16 residues long. Germline-derived CDR1 and CDR2 are SGHTA and FQGNSA.

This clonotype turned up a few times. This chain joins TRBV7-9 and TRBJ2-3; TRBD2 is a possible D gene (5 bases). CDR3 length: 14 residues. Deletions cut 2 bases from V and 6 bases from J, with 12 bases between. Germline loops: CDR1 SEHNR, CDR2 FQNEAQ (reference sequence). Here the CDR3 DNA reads TGTGCCAGCAGCTTAAGCTCGCTAGCTGATACGCAGTATTTT. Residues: CASSLSSLADTQYF. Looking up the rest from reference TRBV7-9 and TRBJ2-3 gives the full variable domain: DTGVSQNPRHKITKRGQNVTFRCDPISEHNRLYWYRQTLGQGPEFLTYFQNEAQLEKSRLLSDRFSAERPKGSFSTLEIQRTEQGDSAMYLCASSLSSLADTQYFGPGTRLTVL.

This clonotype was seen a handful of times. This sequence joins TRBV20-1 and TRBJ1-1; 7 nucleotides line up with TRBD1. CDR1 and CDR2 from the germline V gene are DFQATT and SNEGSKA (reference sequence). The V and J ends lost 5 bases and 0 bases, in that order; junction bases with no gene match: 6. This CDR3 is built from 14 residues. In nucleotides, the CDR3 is TGCAGTGCTGGGACAGTACCGTTGAACACTGAAGCTTTCTTT. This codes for CSAGTVPLNTEAFF.

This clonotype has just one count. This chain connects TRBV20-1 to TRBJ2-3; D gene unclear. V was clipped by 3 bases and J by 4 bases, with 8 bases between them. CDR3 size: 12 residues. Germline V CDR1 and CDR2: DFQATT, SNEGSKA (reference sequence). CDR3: CSARSAPDTQYF. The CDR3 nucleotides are TGCAGTGCTAGGTCGGCCCCAGATACGCAGTATTTT.

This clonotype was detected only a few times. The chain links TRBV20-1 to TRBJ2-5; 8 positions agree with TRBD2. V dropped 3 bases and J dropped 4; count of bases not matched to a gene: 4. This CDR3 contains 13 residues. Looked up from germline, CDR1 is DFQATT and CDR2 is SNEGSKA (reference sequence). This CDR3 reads CSARRLAGETQYF. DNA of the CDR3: TGCAGTGCTAGGCGGCTAGCGGGAGAGACCCAGTACTTC.

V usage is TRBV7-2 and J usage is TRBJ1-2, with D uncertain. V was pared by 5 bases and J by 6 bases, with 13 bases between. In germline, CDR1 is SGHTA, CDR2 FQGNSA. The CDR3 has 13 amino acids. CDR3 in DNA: TGTGCCAGCAGCGCCGAAGCTGGAGATGGCTACACCTTC. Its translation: CASSAEAGDGYTF.

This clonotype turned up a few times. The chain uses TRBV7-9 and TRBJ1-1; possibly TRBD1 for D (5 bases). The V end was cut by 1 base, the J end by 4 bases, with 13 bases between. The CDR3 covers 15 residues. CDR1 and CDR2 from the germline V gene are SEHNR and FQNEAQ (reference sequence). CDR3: CASSLGQWGTTEAFF. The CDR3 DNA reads TGTGCCAGCAGCTTAGGTCAATGGGGGACCACTGAAGCTTTCTTT. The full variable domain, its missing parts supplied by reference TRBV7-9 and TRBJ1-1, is DTGVSQNPRHKITKRGQNVTFRCDPISEHNRLYWYRQTLGQGPEFLTYFQNEAQLEKSRLLSDRFSAERPKGSFSTLEIQRTEQGDSAMYLCASSLGQWGTTEAFFGQGTRLTVV.

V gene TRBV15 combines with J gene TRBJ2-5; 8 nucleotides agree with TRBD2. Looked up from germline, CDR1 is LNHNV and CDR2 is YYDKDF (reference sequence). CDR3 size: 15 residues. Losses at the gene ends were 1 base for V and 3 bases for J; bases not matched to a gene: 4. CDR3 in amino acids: CATSRASGGEETQYF. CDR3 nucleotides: TGTGCCACCAGCAGAGCGAGCGGGGGCGAAGAGACCCAGTACTTC.

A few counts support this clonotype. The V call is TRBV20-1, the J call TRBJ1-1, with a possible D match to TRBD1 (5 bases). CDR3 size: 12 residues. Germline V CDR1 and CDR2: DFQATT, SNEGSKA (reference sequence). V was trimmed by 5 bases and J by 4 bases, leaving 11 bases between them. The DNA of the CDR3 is TGCAGTGCTCAACAGGATTCCACTGAAGCTTTCTTT. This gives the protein CSAQQDSTEAFF.

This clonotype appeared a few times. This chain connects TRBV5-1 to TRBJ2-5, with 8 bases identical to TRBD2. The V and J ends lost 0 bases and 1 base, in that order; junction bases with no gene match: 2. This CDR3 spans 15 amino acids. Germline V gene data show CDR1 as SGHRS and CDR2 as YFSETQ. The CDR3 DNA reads TGCGCCAGCAGCTTGGACGGGAGGGCCCAAGAGACCCAGTACTTC. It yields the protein CASSLDGRAQETQYF.

CDR3 amino acids: CASSYKDRVWGANVLTF. The CDR3 DNA is TGTGCCAGCAGTTACAAGGACAGGGTATGGGGGGCCAACGTCCTGACTTTC. The chain recombines TRBV6-5 with TRBJ2-6; 8 bases fit TRBD1. V lost 2 bases to trimming and J lost 4 bases; unmatched junction nucleotides: 7. CDR1 is MNHEY, CDR2 SVGAGI, per germline. This CDR3 is built from 17 residues.

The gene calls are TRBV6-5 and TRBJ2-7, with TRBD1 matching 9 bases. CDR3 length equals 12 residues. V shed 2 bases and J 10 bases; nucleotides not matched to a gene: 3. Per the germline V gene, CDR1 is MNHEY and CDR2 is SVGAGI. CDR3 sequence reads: CASSYDRGIQYF. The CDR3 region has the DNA TGTGCCAGCAGTTACGACAGGGGGATCCAGTACTTC.

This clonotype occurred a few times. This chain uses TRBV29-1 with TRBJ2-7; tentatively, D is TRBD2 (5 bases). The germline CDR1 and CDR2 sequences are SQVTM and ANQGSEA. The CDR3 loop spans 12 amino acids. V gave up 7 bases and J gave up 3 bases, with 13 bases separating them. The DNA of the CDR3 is TGCAGCGACCGGGATACCGACTACGAGCAGTACTTC. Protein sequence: CSDRDTDYEQYF.

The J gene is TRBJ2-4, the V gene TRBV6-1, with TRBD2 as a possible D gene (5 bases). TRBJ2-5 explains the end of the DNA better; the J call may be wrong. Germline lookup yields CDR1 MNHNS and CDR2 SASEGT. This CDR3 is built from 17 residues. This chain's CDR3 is CASSVPSPLEVEETQYF. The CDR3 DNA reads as TGTGCCAGCAGTGTCCCATCCCCATTGGAGGTGGAAGAGACCCAGTACTTC.

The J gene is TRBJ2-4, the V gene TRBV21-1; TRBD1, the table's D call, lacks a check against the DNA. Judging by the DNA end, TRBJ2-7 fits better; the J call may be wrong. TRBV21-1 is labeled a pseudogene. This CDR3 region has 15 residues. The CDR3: CASSTGQGAAYEQYF. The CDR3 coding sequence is TGTGCCAGCAGCACCGGACAGGGGGCGGCCTACGAGCAGTACTTC.

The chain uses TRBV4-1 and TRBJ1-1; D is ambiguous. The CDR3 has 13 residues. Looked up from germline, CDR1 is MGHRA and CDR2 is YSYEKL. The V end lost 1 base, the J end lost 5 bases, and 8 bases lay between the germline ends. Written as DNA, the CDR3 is TGCGCCAGCAGCCAAGGACATTTGACTGAAGCTTTCTTT. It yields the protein CASSQGHLTEAFF.